This passage covers 18 T cell receptor beta chains from one sample sequenced in a study of blood T cell repertoires in COVID-19. Profiled with immunoSEQ multiplex PCR; TCRdb holds only in-frame clones, not every one. The table has 150,000 to 200,000 clones, more than 70% seen once; the top ten hold 2.8%. The specimen sequenced was peripheral blood. The receptors shown here come from a woman older than 75 with active or convalescent COVID-19.

V gene TRBV7-6 combines with J gene TRBJ2-1, with 9 bases aligning to TRBD2. Germline V CDR1 and CDR2: SGHVS, FNYEAQ. V trimming: 1 base; J trimming: 9 bases; junction bases outside the gene matches: 10. The CDR3 length is 16 residues. The CDR3 DNA reads TGTGCCAGCAGCTTAGTGGCGGGGGGGCGAGGTGGTGAGCAGTTCTTC. It codes for CASSLVAGGRGGEQFF.

The V call is TRBV4-2, the J call TRBJ2-3; the D gene is possibly TRBD1 (5 bases). The germline V and J ends were trimmed by 1 base and 0 bases, with 11 bases remaining between them. This CDR3 has 16 residues. Looked up from germline, CDR1 is LGHNA and CDR2 is YNFKEQ. CDR3 region: CASSQGQLTSTDTQYF. CDR3 DNA: TGTGCCAGCAGCCAAGGACAGCTCACTAGCACAGATACGCAGTATTTT.

The chain recombines TRBV3-1 (or the pseudogene TRBV3-2) with TRBJ2-1; 7 bases align to TRBD2. Trimming cost V 0 bases and J 0 bases; bases outside gene matches: 8. This CDR3 region has 18 residues. CDR1 and CDR2 (germline): LGHDT, YNNKEL (reference sequence). The CDR3 here is CASSQDLAVASSYNEQFF. In DNA, the CDR3 is TGTGCCAGCAGCCAAGATCTAGCGGTGGCAAGCTCCTACAATGAGCAGTTCTTC.

The gene calls are TRBV5-1 and TRBJ1-1, with TRBD1 identical over 8 bases. The CDR3 totals 14 residues. Unmatched junction bases numbered 2, after V lost 1 base and J lost 3 bases. Looked up from germline, CDR1 is SGHRS and CDR2 is YFSETQ. The CDR3 bases are TGCGCCAGCAGCTTGTGGGGACAGGACACTGAAGCTTTCTTT. Translating it yields CASSLWGQDTEAFF.

The chain joins TRBV27 to TRBJ2-5, with TRBD2 identical over 7 bases. With V trimmed by 6 bases and J by 4 bases, 14 bases remained unmatched. CDR1 and CDR2 (germline): MNHEY, SMNVEV (reference sequence). The CDR3 contains 16 residues. Here the CDR3 reads CASRAGEGPTRETQYF. For the CDR3, the DNA is TGTGCCAGCAGGGCGGGGGAAGGCCCCACACGAGAGACCCAGTACTTC.

The J gene is TRBJ1-1, the V gene TRBV4-2, with 10 bases matching TRBD1. V gave up 5 bases and J gave up 7 bases; unmatched junction bases: 10. Germline lookup yields CDR1 LGHNA and CDR2 YNFKEQ. The CDR3 is 15 amino acids. The CDR3 sequence: CASSKGDRGTLEAFF. The CDR3 DNA is TGTGCCAGCAGCAAGGGGGACAGGGGAACCCTTGAAGCTTTCTTT.

This sequence joins TRBV4-2 and TRBJ2-7; TRBD1 aligns across 9 bases. The CDR3 totals 15 residues. Germline V gene lookup returns CDR1 LGHNA and CDR2 YNFKEQ. The V and J ends lost 1 base and 2 bases, in that order; junction bases with no gene match: 3. The CDR3 DNA reads TGTGCCAGCAGCCAAGCGGACAGGGGACCCTACGAGCAGTACTTC. It translates to CASSQADRGPYEQYF.

V is TRBV6-2 or TRBV6-3 and J is TRBJ1-2; weak D call: TRBD1 (6 bases). Trimming pared 4 bases from V and 3 bases from J, leaving 9 bases between. This CDR3 comprises 13 residues. CDR1 and CDR2 (germline): MNHEY, SVGEGT. The CDR3 protein is CASSSTGYYGYTF. The DNA of the CDR3 is TGTGCCAGCAGTTCAACAGGGTACTATGGCTACACCTTC.

The chain is built from TRBV4-1 and TRBJ1-1, with D perhaps TRBD1 (6 bases). This CDR3 contains 14 residues. CDR1 MGHRA and CDR2 YSYEKL come from the germline V gene. V lost 4 bases and J lost 5, with 14 bases in between. The CDR3 DNA reads as TGCGCCAGCAGCCGTGAAACAGGGCGGACTGAAGCTTTCTTT. This encodes CASSRETGRTEAFF.

Concerning this clone itself: The junction differs from germline at one of its ends, possibly a read error. The chain uses TRBV7-7 and TRBJ1-1; D gene uncertain. Germline assignment: CDR1 SSHAT and CDR2 FNYEAQ (reference sequence). The CDR3 is 13 amino acids. The CDR3 protein is CASSLSYDTEAFF. Written as DNA, the CDR3 is TGTGCTAGCAGCTTGTCCTACGACACTGAAGCTTTCTTT.

This clone came up once. The gene calls are TRBV19 and TRBJ1-6, with D possibly TRBD1 on 5 matching bases. The CDR3 sequence is 16 residues long. Trimming removed 8 bases at V and 9 bases at J, with 23 bases between. Germline V gene sequence: CDR1 LNHDA, CDR2 SQIVND (reference sequence). The CDR3 sequence: CASGQGGWQGRSPLHF. Written as DNA, the CDR3 is TGTGCCAGTGGACAAGGTGGGTGGCAGGGCCGTTCACCCCTCCACTTT.

The chain uses TRBV11-2 and TRBJ1-4; 8 positions agree with TRBD1. CDR3 length equals 16 residues. Trimming at V came to 2 bases and at J to 5 bases, leaving 7 bases not matched to a gene. CDR1 SGHAT and CDR2 FQNNGV come from the germline V gene. CDR3 sequence: CASSLSLTGENEKLFF. The CDR3 DNA sequence: TGTGCCAGCAGCTTATCTTTGACAGGGGAAAATGAAAAACTGTTTTTT. The full variable domain, completed using reference TRBV11-2 and TRBJ1-4, is EAGVAQSPRYKIIEKRQSVAFWCNPISGHATLYWYQQILGQGPKLLIQFQNNGVVDDSQLPKDRFSAERLKGVDSTLKIQPAKLEDSAVYLCASSLSLTGENEKLFFGSGTQLSVL.

The V and J genes are TRBV7-2 and TRBJ1-2, with 8 bases aligning to TRBD1. CDR3 size: 16 residues. The V and J ends lost 5 bases and 4 bases, in that order; junction bases with no gene match: 12. The germline CDR1 and CDR2 sequences are SGHTA and FQGNSA. Here the CDR3 DNA reads TGTGCCAGCAGCCCTCGCGGACAGGGTAACTTCTATGGCTACACCTTC. Its translation: CASSPRGQGNFYGYTF.

This clone was recorded a few times. This sequence joins TRBV28 and TRBJ2-7; 7 positions agree with TRBD1. The trim removed 6 bases at V and 4 bases at J, leaving 9 bases unmatched. Germline V lookup: CDR1 MDHEN, CDR2 SYDVKM. The CDR3 is 14 residues long. CDR3 nucleotides: TGTGCCAGCAGGGGATCGACAGGGAAATACGAGCAGTACTTC. Protein sequence: CASRGSTGKYEQYF.

This clone was counted a few times. The identical CDR3 is also encoded by other nucleotide sequences in the sample. The J gene is TRBJ2-2, the V gene TRBV5-1, with 9 positions matching TRBD2. Germline V lookup: CDR1 SGHRS, CDR2 YFSETQ. After removal of 0 bases from V and 7 bases from J, the junction contained 7 bases not matched to a gene. The CDR3 is 16 residues long. CDR3 sequence (DNA): TGCGCCAGCAGCTTGGCCGAGCTAGCGGGGAGCGGGGAGCTGTTTTTT. Its translation is CASSLAELAGSGELFF.

The genes are TRBV18 and TRBJ1-1; no clear D gene. The V and J ends lost 10 bases and 1 base respectively, with 22 bases between them. The CDR3 runs 16 residues. Germline values: CDR1 KGHSH, CDR2 LQKENI. CDR3 region: CATQEVDPPGNTEAFF. CDR3 nucleotides: TGTGCCACCCAGGAAGTGGATCCCCCCGGGAACACTGAAGCTTTCTTT.

The chain recombines TRBV5-4 with TRBJ1-1; D unclear. There are 15 residues in the CDR3. Germline CDR1 reads SGHNT; CDR2 reads YYREEE (reference sequence). The V and J ends lost 4 bases and 0 bases respectively, with 13 bases between them. The CDR3: CASSAGDLVNTEAFF. The CDR3 DNA reads as TGTGCCAGCAGCGCCGGGGATTTGGTGAACACTGAAGCTTTCTTT.

This clone was counted between two and nine times. This sequence joins TRBV19 and TRBJ2-3; 13 bases fit TRBD2. The CDR3 length is 17 residues. J lost 2 bases, V lost 6 bases, and 8 bases had no gene match. Germline V lookup: CDR1 LNHDA, CDR2 SQIVND (reference sequence). The CDR3: CASSKTSGGTYTDTQYF. For the CDR3, the DNA is TGTGCCAGTAGCAAGACTAGCGGGGGGACATACACAGATACGCAGTATTTT.